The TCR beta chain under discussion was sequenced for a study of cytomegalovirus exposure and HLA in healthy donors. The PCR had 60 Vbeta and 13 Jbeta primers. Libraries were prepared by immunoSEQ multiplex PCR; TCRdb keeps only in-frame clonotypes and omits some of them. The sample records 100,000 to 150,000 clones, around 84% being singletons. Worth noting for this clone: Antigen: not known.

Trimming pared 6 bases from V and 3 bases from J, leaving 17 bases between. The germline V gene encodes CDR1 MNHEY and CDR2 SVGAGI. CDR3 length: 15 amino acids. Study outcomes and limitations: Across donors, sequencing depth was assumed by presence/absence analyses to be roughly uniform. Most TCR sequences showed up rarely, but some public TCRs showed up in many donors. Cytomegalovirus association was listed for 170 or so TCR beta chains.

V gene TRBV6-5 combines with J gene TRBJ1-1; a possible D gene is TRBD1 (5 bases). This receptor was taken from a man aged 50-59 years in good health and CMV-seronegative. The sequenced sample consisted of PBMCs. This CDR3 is CASREIGVADTEAFF. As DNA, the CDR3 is TGTGCCAGCAGGGAAATAGGGGTAGCGGACACTGAAGCTTTCTTT.